This T cell receptor beta chain was recovered during a study of blood T cells in healthy people across ages. Healthy Caucasians from Russia aged roughly 6 to 95 served as donors. No fewer than 5.5 micrograms of total RNA were isolated from every sample. Primed by a sample-barcoded 5' primer and a J-beta primer mix, a second PCR proceeded for roughly 7 to 12 cycles. Paired-end reads containing CDR3 totaled no fewer than 2.5 million for each sample. TCRdb re-called the 5' RACE reads through MiXCR, storing one row per CDR3 protein. The repertoire has roughly 1.5 million distinct CDR3 sequences, roughly two fifths of them found once; the top ten carry under 5%. Germline CDR1 is PRHDT and CDR2 is FYEKMQ (reference sequence). The V gene lost 5 bases and the J gene lost 6 bases, with 14 bases spanning the gap. The CDR3 is 14 amino acids.

The sequence was collected from a woman aged 18-30 years in good health. The chain employs TRBV13 and TRBJ2-1; D is undetermined. The sample taken for sequencing was blood. DNA for the CDR3: TGTGCCAGCAGCGTTATTAGGAGTCCCAATGAGCAGTTCTTC. As protein: CASSVIRSPNEQFF.